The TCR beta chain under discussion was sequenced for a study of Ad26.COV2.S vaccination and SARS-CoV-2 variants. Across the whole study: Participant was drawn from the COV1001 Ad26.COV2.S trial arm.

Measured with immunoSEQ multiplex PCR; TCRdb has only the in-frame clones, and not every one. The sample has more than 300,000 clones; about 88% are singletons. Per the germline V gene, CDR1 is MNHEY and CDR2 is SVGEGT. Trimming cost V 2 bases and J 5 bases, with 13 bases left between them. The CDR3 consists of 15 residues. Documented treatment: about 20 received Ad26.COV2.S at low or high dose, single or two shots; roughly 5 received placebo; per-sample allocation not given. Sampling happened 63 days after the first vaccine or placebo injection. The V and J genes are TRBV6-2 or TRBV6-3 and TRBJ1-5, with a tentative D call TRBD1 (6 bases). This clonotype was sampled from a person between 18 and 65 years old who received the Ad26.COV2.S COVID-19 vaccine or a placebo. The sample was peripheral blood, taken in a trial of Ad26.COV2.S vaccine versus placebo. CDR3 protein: CASSYGQGGYQPQHF. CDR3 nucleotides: TGTGCCAGCAGTTACGGTCAAGGGGGGTATCAGCCCCAGCATTTT.